The clone carrying this T cell receptor beta chain was counted many times. No antigen is known for it. It was by quantitative 5'-RACE with molecular barcodes that TCR beta libraries were made. Each CDR3 protein gets one entry after TCRdb re-called the 5' RACE reads with MiXCR. Of about 750,000 distinct CDR3 sequences listed, 15% to 20% are singletons. The source of the sample is a study of CD8 T cells in ankylosing spondylitis. Broader study findings: Ankylosing spondylitis blood appeared to be characterized by a TCR beta motif of about 8 highly homologous variants.

CDR1 is SGHTA and CDR2 is FQGNSA in the germline V gene. V shed 5 bases, J shed 2 bases, and the junction held 7 bases outside the gene matches. The length of the CDR3 is 15 residues. This receptor was identified in a male donor with ankylosing spondylitis. The chain couples TRBV7-2 to TRBJ2-7; 9 bases align to TRBD2. Input material: blood, either unsorted or a sorted T cell fraction (not recorded which). CDR3 nucleotide sequence: TGTGCCAGCAGCCCACTAGCGGGCCCTACCTACGAGCAGTACTTC. Protein product: CASSPLAGPTYEQYF. The variable domain in full, with the rest retrieved from reference TRBV7-2 and TRBJ2-7, is GAGVSQSPSNKVTEKGKDVELRCDPISGHTALYWYRQSLGQGLEFLIYFQGNSAPDKSGLPSDRFSAERTGGSVSTLTIQRTQQEDSAVYLCASSPLAGPTYEQYFGPGTRLTVT.